Presented here are 22 T cell receptor beta chains from one specimen sequenced in a study of radiotherapy plus CTLA-4 blockade in lung cancer. Using immunoSEQ multiplex PCR, the repertoire was profiled, and TCRdb retains in-frame clones only, with some absent. The sample consists of nearly 110,000 clones, about 84% of them appearing once. The source was peripheral blood, collected from a patient treated with radiotherapy plus ipilimumab. These receptors came from a human donor with non-small cell lung cancer that progressed on radiotherapy plus ipilimumab. Some clones in this sample may be carry-over from other donors' samples.

The chain carries TRBV13 and TRBJ1-2; 8 nucleotides match TRBD1. V lost 5 bases, J lost 6 bases, and 11 bases stayed unmatched. Germline lookup yields CDR1 PRHDT and CDR2 FYEKMQ (reference sequence). This CDR3 has 15 amino acids. CDR3 region: CASSTGDRPMDGYTF. CDR3 DNA: TGTGCCAGCAGCACCGGGGACAGGCCTATGGATGGCTACACCTTC.

This clone appeared a single time. This sequence joins TRBV4-3 and TRBJ1-4, with a possible D match to TRBD1 (5 bases). The V gene's germline CDR1 is LGHNA and CDR2 YSLEER. The CDR3 loop spans 15 amino acids. The V gene lost 1 base and the J gene lost 7 bases, with 13 bases spanning the gap. This chain's CDR3 is CASSQGKGRGEKLFF. The CDR3, as DNA: TGCGCCAGCAGCCAAGGAAAGGGGAGGGGTGAAAAACTGTTTTTT.

The gene calls are TRBV29-1 and TRBJ1-2, with TRBD1 matching over 8 bases. The CDR3 sequence is 15 residues long. CDR1 SQVTM and CDR2 ANQGSEA come from the germline V gene. The junction had 11 bases not matched to a gene; V was cut back by 6 bases and J by 2 bases. CDR3 sequence reads: CSVPYFRDRNYGYTF. The CDR3 coding sequence is TGCAGCGTACCTTATTTCCGGGACAGGAACTATGGCTACACCTTC.

This rearrangement joins TRBV5-4 to TRBJ1-1; D possibly corresponds to TRBD1 (5 bases). The V gene lost 1 base and the J gene lost 8 bases, with 18 bases spanning the gap. There are 15 residues in the CDR3. Germline V CDR1 and CDR2: SGHNT, YYREEE (reference sequence). The CDR3: CASSLPRSGSLEAFF. CDR3 sequence (DNA): TGTGCCAGCAGCTTGCCAAGATCAGGGAGTCTGGAAGCTTTCTTT. The full variable domain, rest sourced from reference TRBV5-4 and TRBJ1-1, is ETGVTQSPTHLIKTRGQQVTLRCSSQSGHNTVSWYQQALGQGPQFIFQYYREEENGRGNFPPRFSGLQFPNYSSELNVNALELDDSALYLCASSLPRSGSLEAFFGQGTRLTVV.

The chain carries TRBV6-1 and TRBJ2-7; a possible D gene is TRBD1 (5 bases). The V end lost 1 base, the J end lost 3 bases, and 10 bases lay between the germline ends. CDR1 MNHNS and CDR2 SASEGT come from the germline V gene. The CDR3 contains 14 residues. The CDR3 sequence is CASSEVDSDYEQYF. The CDR3, as DNA: TGTGCCAGCAGTGAAGTTGACAGTGACTACGAGCAGTACTTC.

The chain is built from TRBV21-1 and TRBJ2-5; the D call of TRBD1 is as the table states it, not checked on the DNA. TRBV21-1 is noted as a pseudogene. This CDR3 has 18 amino acids. CDR3 protein: CASSSQPGTGKIQETQYF. The DNA of the CDR3 is TGTGCCAGCAGCTCTCAACCGGGGACAGGGAAAATCCAAGAGACCCAGTACTTC.

V and J are TRBV7-3 and TRBJ2-2; D is possibly TRBD2 (5 bases). Per germline, CDR1 SGHTA and CDR2 FQGTGA. CDR3 size: 17 residues. V was trimmed by 2 bases and J by 6 bases, leaving 19 bases between them. Here the CDR3 DNA reads TGTGCCAGCAGCTTACTCGCTCCCGAAGGACTTGCCGGGGAGCTGTTTTTT. Its translation: CASSLLAPEGLAGELFF.

This clone was counted a single time. The chain has TRBV7-3 and TRBJ2-5; 7 positions agree with TRBD1. With V trimmed by 7 bases and J by 2 bases, 4 bases remained unmatched. CDR1 SGHTA and CDR2 FQGTGA come from the germline V gene. CDR3 length: 13 residues. The CDR3 sequence is CASTQDRQETQYF. Here the CDR3 DNA reads TGTGCCAGCACCCAGGACAGGCAAGAGACCCAGTACTTC.

This clone was recorded only once. The gene calls are TRBV5-5 and TRBJ2-5; 8 bases line up with TRBD2. This CDR3 is built from 17 residues. Germline CDR1 and CDR2: SGHKS and YYEKEE (reference sequence). V lost 1 base and J lost 4; bases outside the gene matches: 12. The CDR3 nucleotides are TGTGCCAGCAGCTTGAGTACGGGGGGGCTAACTTCAGAGACCCAGTACTTC. Residues: CASSLSTGGLTSETQYF.

This chain joins TRBV4-3 and TRBJ1-2; D uncertain. The length of the CDR3 is 15 residues. CDR1 and CDR2 (germline): LGHNA, YSLEER. V was cut by 0 bases and J by 4 bases, with 12 bases left in between. CDR3 sequence: CASSQDSGTVYGYTF. In DNA form, the CDR3 reads TGCGCCAGCAGCCAAGATTCGGGCACCGTCTATGGCTACACCTTC.

Here the CDR3 reads CASSEIGTGNQPQHF. Written as DNA, the CDR3 is TGTGCCAGCAGTGAAATTGGGACAGGGAATCAGCCCCAGCATTTT. The chain recombines TRBV2 with TRBJ1-5; 9 nucleotides align to TRBD1. V lost 2 bases and J lost 4; bases outside the gene matches: 3. The CDR3 is 15 residues long. Germline lookup yields CDR1 SNHLY and CDR2 FYNNEI.

The CDR3 nucleotides are TGCGCCAGCAGCTTGGTGCAGTCTGGGACAGGGGGCGCTTCCTATGGCTACACCTTC. It specifies CASSLVQSGTGGASYGYTF. The chain employs TRBV5-1 and TRBJ1-2; 12 bases match TRBD1. Germline V lookup: CDR1 SGHRS, CDR2 YFSETQ. V lost 0 bases and J lost 4; bases outside the gene matches: 13. The CDR3 is 19 residues long.

This chain uses TRBV4-3 with TRBJ2-2, with TRBD2 matching 7 bases. Germline V CDR1 and CDR2: LGHNA, YSLEER. V shed 5 bases, J shed 4 bases, and the junction held 10 bases outside the gene matches. This CDR3 is built from 16 residues. For the CDR3, the DNA is TGCGCCAGCAGCTCCGCCTCGCCGGGGGGCACCGGGGAGCTGTTTTTT. It codes for CASSSASPGGTGELFF.

The CDR3 coding sequence is TGTGCCAGTAGTATACGTAGTGAGCAGTTCTTC. It is translated as CASSIRSEQFF. This chain joins TRBV19 and TRBJ2-1, with D unclear. V was shortened by 2 bases and J by 9 bases, with 5 bases between the two germline ends. This CDR3 comprises 11 residues. Germline values: CDR1 LNHDA, CDR2 SQIVND (reference sequence).

The V and J genes are TRBV30 and TRBJ2-5; D gene ambiguous. CDR3 size: 12 residues. Germline loops: CDR1 GTSNPN, CDR2 SVGIG (reference sequence). V lost 0 bases to trimming and J lost 5 bases, with 7 bases between them. This CDR3 is CAWSVLRETQYF. CDR3 DNA: TGTGCCTGGAGTGTACTTAGGGAGACCCAGTACTTC.

This clone was recorded once. The CDR3 region is CSVLLGLAGGSNEQFF. The CDR3 bases are TGCAGCGTTCTCCTTGGACTAGCGGGGGGAAGCAATGAGCAGTTCTTC. V gene TRBV29-1 combines with J gene TRBJ2-1; 14 bases agree with TRBD2. V was pared by 5 bases and J by 6 bases, with 9 bases of the junction left unmatched. From germline, CDR1 is SQVTM and CDR2 ANQGSEA. There are 16 residues in the CDR3.

The chain recombines TRBV9 with TRBJ2-7; D gene uncertain. This CDR3 comprises 13 residues. The ends were cut back, 4 bases at V and 3 bases at J, with 11 bases in the middle. Germline CDR1 reads SGDLS; CDR2 reads YYNGEE. The CDR3 DNA follows: TGTGCCAGCAGCCCCAGCACCCACTACGAGCAGTACTTC. Protein: CASSPSTHYEQYF.

The CDR3 loop reads CASSRTDSYEQYF. CDR3 nucleotides: TGTGCCAGTTCGAGGACAGACTCCTACGAGCAGTACTTC. V is TRBV28 and J is TRBJ2-7; possible D gene TRBD1, 6 bases. The CDR3 consists of 13 residues. CDR1 is MDHEN, CDR2 SYDVKM, per germline. V dropped 9 bases and J dropped 0 bases, with 12 bases sitting between them.

The chain's CDR3 is CAARTERGARETQYF. In DNA, the CDR3 is TGTGCCGCTCGAACTGAGCGGGGGGCTCGAGAGACCCAGTACTTC. The V gene is TRBV10-3, the J gene TRBJ2-5, with 9 bases that match TRBD2. V trimming: 11 bases; J trimming: 4 bases; junction bases outside the gene matches: 14. CDR1 is ENHRY and CDR2 is SYGVKD in the germline V gene. The CDR3 consists of 15 residues.

The gene calls are TRBV5-1 and TRBJ1-6; D ambiguous. CDR1 is SGHRS, CDR2 YFSETQ, per germline. The ends were cut back, 3 bases at V and 7 bases at J, with 11 bases in the middle. This CDR3 has 14 amino acids. The CDR3 loop is CASSWGRENSPLHF. The CDR3 region has the DNA TGCGCCAGCAGCTGGGGTAGGGAAAATTCACCCCTCCACTTT.

The chain recombines TRBV6-1 with TRBJ2-1; no definite D call. Trimming shortened V by 1 base and J by 4 bases, and 8 bases separated the two germline ends. The CDR3 is 14 amino acids. The germline V gene has CDR1 MNHNS and CDR2 SASEGT. CDR3 DNA sequence: TGTGCCAGCAGTGAAGTGCTTAGATACAATGAGCAGTTCTTC. This translates into CASSEVLRYNEQFF.

The rearrangement uses TRBV30 and TRBJ1-5; D possibly corresponds to TRBD1 (5 bases). The germline V gene has CDR1 GTSNPN and CDR2 SVGIG (reference sequence). The V and J ends lost 2 bases and 5 bases respectively, with 10 bases between them. CDR3 length: 13 amino acids. In DNA, the CDR3 is TGTGCCTGGAGTCCCGACAGAGATCAGCCCCAGCATTTT. Residues: CAWSPDRDQPQHF. The variable domain in full, with the rest retrieved from reference TRBV30 and TRBJ1-5, is SQTIHQWPATLVQPVGSPLSLECTVEGTSNPNLYWYRQAAGRGLQLLFYSVGIGQISSEVPQNLSASRPQDRQFILSSKKLLLSDSGFYLCAWSPDRDQPQHFGDGTRLSIL.